What follows is one TCR beta chain and its context. These data belong to a study of blood T cell repertoires in COVID-19. In the study overall: PBMCs, B-cell-depleted T cells, or T cells were the source of the cDNA or gDNA that made up the material.

Sequencing was performed with immunoSEQ multiplex PCR; in TCRdb, only in-frame clones are kept and a portion is missing. The table includes 250,000 or so clones, roughly 88% detected once. The CDR3 is 16 residues long. Germline V lookup: CDR1 SGHTA, CDR2 FQGNSA. V was clipped by 5 bases and J by 4 bases; unmatched bases: 8. V and J are TRBV7-2 and TRBJ2-3; TRBD2 matches 11 bases. This receptor was obtained from a woman in her thirties with active or convalescent COVID-19. Sequencing was carried out using peripheral blood. The CDR3 loop is CASSPRLAGLPDTQYF. The DNA of the CDR3 is TGTGCCAGCAGCCCACGACTAGCGGGGTTGCCAGATACGCAGTATTTT.